Listed below are T cell receptor beta chains from one sample, sequenced in a study of T cells in Graves' hyperthyroidism and ophthalmopathy. A single record per CDR3 protein comes from TCRdb applying MiXCR to the multiplex PCR reads. The repertoire holds around 620,000 distinct CDR3 sequences, with about 14% as singletons. The sequencing input was blood. The receptors were gathered from a woman aged 18 to 35 with Graves' ophthalmopathy. The CDR3 runs from the conserved cysteine through the conserved F or W. Fields, in order: clone size, V gene, J gene, D gene, CDR3 protein, CDR3 DNA. The D gene is left open where the match is weak. Rows may omit the clone size; those that give it use once, few, many or a size class.

>few|TRBV24-1|TRBJ2-2|TRBD1
CATQGDGMYTGELFF
TGTGCCACCCAGGGGGACGGCATGTACACCGGGGAGCTGTTTTTT
>many|TRBV3-1|TRBJ2-2|.
CASRPGLGGELFF
TGTGCCAGCAGGCCGGGGCTCGGCGGGGAGCTGTTTTTT
>many|TRBV11-1|TRBJ2-1|.
CASSLRGRRNNEQFF
TGTGCCAGCAGCTTACGAGGGAGGCGGAACAATGAGCAGTTCTTC
>many|TRBV5-1|TRBJ2-3|TRBD2
CASSLPKGLAGYTDTQYF
TGCGCCAGCAGCTTGCCCAAGGGACTAGCGGGATACACAGATACGCAGTATTTT
>many|TRBV20-1|TRBJ2-3|TRBD1
CSARVYGQGLSGFLTDTQYF
TGCAGTGCTAGAGTTTATGGACAGGGACTTAGCGGCTTTCTCACAGATACGCAGTATTTT
>many|TRBV27|TRBJ2-5|TRBD2
CASSHPPPGGQETQYF
TGTGCCAGCAGTCACCCCCCTCCGGGAGGGCAAGAGACCCAGTACTTC
>many|TRBV7-9|TRBJ2-5|.
CASSPVGGNQETQYF
TGTGCCAGCAGCCCGGTGGGGGGAAACCAAGAGACCCAGTACTTC
>.|TRBV4-1|TRBJ2-7|.
CASSHLSDQGGKFEQYF
TGTGCCAGCAGCCACCTCTCTGACCAGGGGGGGAAGTTCGAGCAGTACTTC
>many|TRBV29-1|TRBJ2-7|TRBD2
CSVARLAGDDEQYF
TGCAGCGTTGCTAGACTAGCGGGAGATGACGAGCAGTACTTC
>.|TRBV5-6|TRBJ2-5|TRBD2
CASSLIGGGDQETQYF
TGTGCCAGCAGCTTGATCGGGGGGGGGGATCAAGAGACCCAGTACTTC
>few|TRBV25-1|TRBJ2-3|TRBD2
CASSDTWGLAGSTDTQYF
TGTGCCAGCAGTGACACTTGGGGACTAGCGGGAAGCACAGATACGCAGTATTTT
>many|TRBV6-4|TRBJ2-3|TRBD2
CASSASGSTDTQYF
TGTGCCAGCAGTGCTAGCGGGAGCACAGATACGCAGTATTTT
>many|TRBV7-9|TRBJ1-2|.
CASSDPPKTGILNGYTF
TGTGCCAGCAGCGACCCCCCTAAAACAGGGATCCTAAATGGCTACACCTTC
>few|TRBV5-1|TRBJ1-5|.
CASSSGPGAQPQHF
TGCGCCAGCAGCTCGGGCCCGGGCGCTCAGCCCCAGCATTTT
>many|TRBV13|TRBJ1-3|.
CASSYEGISGNTIYF
TGTGCCAGCAGCTACGAGGGAATCTCTGGAAACACCATATATTTT
>many|TRBV14|TRBJ2-7|.
CASSPSSSASYEQYF
TGTGCCAGCAGCCCAAGCTCTAGCGCATCCTACGAGCAGTACTTC
>many|TRBV2|TRBJ2-2|TRBD1
CASSRDRSYNTGELFF
TGTGCCAGCAGTCGGGACAGAAGCTACAACACCGGGGAGCTGTTTTTT
>many|TRBV6-1|TRBJ2-7|TRBD1
CASRGTETYEQYF
TGTGCCAGCAGAGGGACAGAGACTTACGAGCAGTACTTC
>many|TRBV28|TRBJ1-2|.
CASSFSGGIDGYTF
TGTGCCAGCAGTTTTTCGGGTGGGATAGACGGCTACACCTTC
>many|TRBV28|TRBJ2-2|TRBD1
CASTTQGVTNTGELFF
TGTGCCAGCACTACGCAGGGGGTGACGAACACCGGGGAGCTGTTTTTT
>few|TRBV11-3|TRBJ2-3|TRBD2
CASSPRTSGFTDTQYF
TGTGCCAGCAGCCCGCGGACTAGCGGATTCACAGATACGCAGTATTTT
>many|TRBV2|TRBJ2-3|TRBD2
CASRALAGGVTDTQYF
TGTGCCAGCAGAGCTCTAGCGGGAGGGGTCACAGATACGCAGTATTTT
>many|TRBV6-1|TRBJ2-7|.
CASNSRRGNEQYF
TGTGCCAGCAATTCTAGGAGGGGAAACGAGCAGTACTTC